This entry lists 4 T cell receptor beta chains sequenced from one sample in a study of OX40 agonist ivuxolimab in advanced cancers. Data came from immunoSEQ multiplex PCR; TCRdb stores just in-frame clones and leaves some out. The table has roughly 73,000 clones, approximately 78% seen once. This material consisted of CD4+ or CD8+ T cells sorted from blood, taken in a trial of the OX40 agonist ivuxolimab. The receptors stem from an adult with an advanced solid tumor such as melanoma, head and neck, liver or kidney cancer.

The V call is TRBV18, the J call TRBJ2-1; unclear D gene. Per germline, CDR1 KGHSH and CDR2 LQKENI. The CDR3 loop spans 17 amino acids. The V gene lost 0 bases and the J gene lost 5 bases, with 17 bases spanning the gap. The CDR3 reads CASSPPISISSDNEQFF. CDR3 nucleotide sequence: TGTGCCAGCTCACCACCGATATCGATCTCCTCAGACAATGAGCAGTTCTTC.

The chain links TRBV5-1 to TRBJ2-7; 8 bases line up with TRBD2. Germline-derived CDR1 and CDR2 are SGHRS and YFSETQ. The junction had 12 bases not matched to a gene; V was cut back by 4 bases and J by 3 bases. CDR3 length: 16 residues. CDR3 sequence: CASSQSRGGPHYEQYF. DNA of the CDR3: TGCGCCAGCAGCCAGTCTCGGGGGGGACCCCACTACGAGCAGTACTTC.

V usage is TRBV10-1 and J usage is TRBJ1-1, with D uncertain. Germline V lookup: CDR1 WNHNN, CDR2 SYGVQD (reference sequence). The ends were cut back, 2 bases at V and 4 bases at J, with 8 bases in the middle. CDR3 size: 13 residues. Written as DNA, the CDR3 is TGCGCCAGCAGTGAGAACGGATTCACTGAAGCTTTCTTT. It specifies CASSENGFTEAFF.

The rearrangement uses TRBV6-6 and TRBJ2-7; D is perhaps TRBD1 (7 bases). Trimming took 7 bases from V and 5 from J, leaving 18 bases between them. The CDR3 extends over 14 amino acids. CDR1 and CDR2 from the germline V gene are MNHNY and SVGAGI (reference sequence). The CDR3 DNA is TGTGCCAGCACCCACCCGGGCAGGGGGGACGAGCAGTACTTC. Its protein is CASTHPGRGDEQYF.